This is a list of T cell receptor beta chains from one sample in a study of OX40 agonist ivuxolimab in advanced cancers. Using immunoSEQ multiplex PCR, the repertoire was profiled, and TCRdb retains in-frame clones only, with some absent. The sample records about 50,000 clones, over 75% being singletons. The sequencing here drew on CD4+ or CD8+ T cells sorted from blood, taken in a trial of the OX40 agonist ivuxolimab. The receptor source for this set is an adult with an advanced solid tumor such as melanoma, head and neck, liver or kidney cancer. The CDR3 runs from the conserved cysteine through the conserved F or W. The order of the fields is J gene, V gene, clone size, D gene, CDR3 protein, CDR3 DNA. A D gene is named only where the DNA matches it firmly. Size is omitted from some rows. Given values are once, few, many or a class for expanded clones.

j_gene: TRBJ2-7; v_gene: TRBV30; abundance: few; d_gene: -; CDR3aa: CAWRMDTAYEQYF; CDR3nt: TGTGCCTGGAGAATGGACACCGCCTACGAGCAGTACTTC
j_gene: TRBJ2-7; v_gene: TRBV5-6; abundance: -; d_gene: TRBD1; CDR3aa: CASSLEGTGGYEQYF; CDR3nt: TGTGCCAGCAGCTTGGAAGGGACAGGGGGCTACGAGCAGTACTTC
j_gene: TRBJ1-4; v_gene: TRBV6-5; abundance: few; d_gene: -; CDR3aa: CATGTEVEKLFF; CDR3nt: TGTGCCACCGGGACCGAAGTTGAAAAACTGTTTTTT
j_gene: TRBJ1-4; v_gene: TRBV7-8; abundance: -; d_gene: -; CDR3aa: CASSLGAYNEKLFF; CDR3nt: TGTGCCAGCAGCTTAGGGGCTTATAATGAAAAACTGTTTTTT
j_gene: TRBJ2-1; v_gene: TRBV6-4; abundance: few; d_gene: -; CDR3aa: CASSDRYGPYNEQFF; CDR3nt: TGTGCCAGCAGTGACCGTTATGGCCCCTACAATGAGCAGTTCTTC
j_gene: TRBJ1-1; v_gene: TRBV7-2; abundance: -; d_gene: TRBD1; CDR3aa: CASSRNQGQGMAFF; CDR3nt: TGTGCCAGCAGCCGCAATCAGGGACAGGGGATGGCTTTCTTT
j_gene: TRBJ2-5; v_gene: TRBV5-6; abundance: few; d_gene: -; CDR3aa: CASSLFRQETQYF; CDR3nt: TGTGCCAGCAGCTTGTTTAGGCAAGAGACCCAGTACTTC
j_gene: TRBJ2-5; v_gene: TRBV5-1; abundance: -; d_gene: TRBD2; CDR3aa: CASSPGLAGGPGETQYF; CDR3nt: TGCGCCAGCAGCCCGGGACTAGCGGGGGGGCCCGGGGAGACCCAGTACTTC
j_gene: TRBJ2-1; v_gene: TRBV11-2; abundance: few; d_gene: -; CDR3aa: CASSLGPGNEQFF; CDR3nt: TGTGCCAGCAGCTTAGGGCCCGGGAATGAGCAGTTCTTC
j_gene: TRBJ1-2; v_gene: TRBV5-4; abundance: -; d_gene: TRBD1; CDR3aa: CASSFPTGGAYGYTF; CDR3nt: TGTGCCAGCAGCTTTCCTACAGGGGGCGCGTATGGCTACACCTTC
j_gene: TRBJ2-7; v_gene: TRBV7-9; abundance: few; d_gene: TRBD1; CDR3aa: CASSPSTGILSYEQYF; CDR3nt: TGTGCCAGCAGCCCTTCGACAGGGATACTCTCCTACGAGCAGTACTTC
j_gene: TRBJ1-2; v_gene: TRBV4-1; abundance: -; d_gene: TRBD1; CDR3aa: CASSAPGQTNYGYTF; CDR3nt: TGCGCCAGCAGCGCTCCGGGACAGACTAACTATGGCTACACCTTC
j_gene: TRBJ1-6; v_gene: TRBV30; abundance: -; d_gene: TRBD1; CDR3aa: CAWSAGTVNSPLHF; CDR3nt: TGTGCCTGGAGTGCCGGGACAGTGAATTCACCCCTCCACTTT
j_gene: TRBJ1-3; v_gene: TRBV14; abundance: -; d_gene: -; CDR3aa: CASSQVSSWGGNTIYF; CDR3nt: TGTGCCAGCAGCCAAGTCTCGTCCTGGGGAGGAAACACCATATATTTT
j_gene: TRBJ1-1; v_gene: TRBV27; abundance: -; d_gene: TRBD1; CDR3aa: CASSFNVGQGAEAFF; CDR3nt: TGTGCCAGCAGTTTCAATGTAGGACAGGGCGCTGAAGCTTTCTTT
j_gene: TRBJ2-7; v_gene: TRBV6-6; abundance: -; d_gene: -; CDR3aa: CASSSLTNEQYF; CDR3nt: TGTGCCAGCAGTTCCCTTACAAACGAGCAGTACTTC
j_gene: TRBJ1-4; v_gene: TRBV21-1; abundance: -; d_gene: -; CDR3aa: CASSKVHSYEKLFF; CDR3nt: TGTGCCAGCAGCAAAGTACACAGTTATGAAAAACTGTTTTTT
j_gene: TRBJ1-1; v_gene: TRBV5-1; abundance: -; d_gene: -; CDR3aa: CASSLGLRRSNTEAFF; CDR3nt: TGCGCCAGCAGCTTGGGCCTTAGGAGGTCTAACACTGAAGCTTTCTTT
j_gene: TRBJ1-2; v_gene: TRBV2; abundance: -; d_gene: -; CDR3aa: CASSRLYGYTF; CDR3nt: TGTGCCAGCTCCCGCCTATATGGCTACACCTTC
j_gene: TRBJ1-4; v_gene: TRBV7-8; abundance: -; d_gene: -; CDR3aa: CASSSVGATNEKLFF; CDR3nt: TGTGCCAGCAGCTCCGTCGGTGCAACTAATGAAAAACTGTTTTTT
j_gene: TRBJ1-1; v_gene: TRBV6-6; abundance: -; d_gene: -; CDR3aa: CASSWTSNTEAFF; CDR3nt: TGTGCCAGCAGCTGGACCTCGAACACTGAAGCTTTCTTT
j_gene: TRBJ2-7; v_gene: TRBV9; abundance: -; d_gene: TRBD2; CDR3aa: CASGTRADEQYF; CDR3nt: TGTGCCAGCGGGACTAGGGCGGACGAGCAGTACTTC
j_gene: TRBJ2-3; v_gene: TRBV11-2; abundance: -; d_gene: -; CDR3aa: CASSSVAYRDTQYF; CDR3nt: TGTGCCAGCAGCTCCGTGGCCTATAGGGATACGCAGTATTTT
j_gene: TRBJ1-2; v_gene: TRBV4-1; abundance: once; d_gene: -; CDR3aa: CASSQVSLGLPNYGYTF; CDR3nt: TGCGCCAGCAGCCAAGTCTCTCTAGGGCTACCTAACTATGGCTACACCTTC
j_gene: TRBJ2-1; v_gene: TRBV5-4; abundance: -; d_gene: -; CDR3aa: CASSPTIIYNAGNEQFF; CDR3nt: TGTGCCAGCAGCCCGACCATCATCTACAACGCTGGGAATGAGCAGTTCTTC
j_gene: TRBJ1-6; v_gene: TRBV9; abundance: -; d_gene: TRBD1; CDR3aa: CASSATQGVGSPLHF; CDR3nt: TGTGCCAGCAGCGCAACACAGGGGGTTGGGTCACCCCTCCACTTT
j_gene: TRBJ1-5; v_gene: TRBV11-2; abundance: -; d_gene: TRBD1; CDR3aa: CASSLVGGQGGSSPQHF; CDR3nt: TGTGCCAGCAGCTTAGTGGGGGGACAGGGAGGTTCCTCGCCCCAGCATTTT
j_gene: TRBJ2-1; v_gene: TRBV7-9; abundance: few; d_gene: -; CDR3aa: CASSFSYNEQFF; CDR3nt: TGTGCCAGCAGCTTCTCCTACAATGAGCAGTTCTTC
j_gene: TRBJ1-2; v_gene: TRBV5-4; abundance: few; d_gene: -; CDR3aa: CASSLVRGDANYGYTF; CDR3nt: TGTGCCAGCAGCTTAGTTAGGGGGGACGCTAACTATGGCTACACCTTC
j_gene: TRBJ1-1; v_gene: TRBV7-2; abundance: -; d_gene: TRBD1; CDR3aa: CASSLGQGYTEAFF; CDR3nt: TGTGCCAGCAGCTTAGGACAGGGCTACACTGAAGCTTTCTTT
j_gene: TRBJ1-3; v_gene: TRBV5-5; abundance: -; d_gene: TRBD1; CDR3aa: CASSSPGQGVPVPGNTIYF; CDR3nt: TGTGCCAGCAGCTCGCCGGGACAGGGCGTTCCAGTGCCTGGAAACACCATATATTTT
j_gene: TRBJ1-1; v_gene: TRBV30; abundance: -; d_gene: -; CDR3aa: CASTPENTEAFF; CDR3nt: TGTGCCTCCACCCCCGAAAACACTGAAGCTTTCTTT
j_gene: TRBJ2-1; v_gene: TRBV9; abundance: few; d_gene: TRBD1; CDR3aa: CASSSRTGNYNEQFF; CDR3nt: TGTGCCAGCAGCTCCAGGACAGGGAACTACAATGAGCAGTTCTTC
j_gene: TRBJ1-4; v_gene: TRBV5-4; abundance: -; d_gene: -; CDR3aa: CASSLALGANEKLFF; CDR3nt: TGTGCCAGCAGCTTGGCCCTTGGGGCTAATGAAAAACTGTTTTTT
j_gene: TRBJ2-2; v_gene: TRBV5-1; abundance: few; d_gene: TRBD1; CDR3aa: CASSFRQGRGTGELFF; CDR3nt: TGCGCCAGCAGCTTTAGACAGGGGCGAGGCACCGGGGAGCTGTTTTTT
j_gene: TRBJ1-5; v_gene: TRBV27; abundance: once; d_gene: -; CDR3aa: CASSLHSINQPQHF; CDR3nt: TGTGCCAGCAGTTTACACAGCATCAATCAGCCCCAGCATTTT
j_gene: TRBJ1-2; v_gene: TRBV21-1; abundance: -; d_gene: -; CDR3aa: CASSTQGGYTF; CDR3nt: TGTGCCAGCAGCACCCAGGGGGGCTACACCTTC
j_gene: TRBJ2-5; v_gene: TRBV19; abundance: -; d_gene: -; CDR3aa: CASSISGRGEGTQYF; CDR3nt: TGTGCCAGTAGTATTTCTGGTCGGGGCGAGGGGACCCAGTACTTC